The source of this TCR beta chain is a study of T cell repertoires in cytomegalovirus infection. At the level of the study: Both recently identified HLA-C-restricted and well-studied HLA-B-restricted CMV epitopes were used in the study. It can be stated that public TCR beta signatures indicated CMV infection as well as a matching HLA type. Findings of the study overall: Clonotype analysis showed dominance of the ex vivo response by HLA-C-restricted CMV-specific TCR beta clonotypes. Cumulative frequency of public TCR beta families picked out carriers of CMV plus the relevant HLA.

TCRdb analysed the reads with MiXCR anew, one entry per CDR3 protein. The data show about a million distinct CDR3 sequences, with roughly 30% seen just once and roughly an eighth held by the top ten. Turning to this clonotype: Its antigen is unidentified.

The receptor comes from a human donor in good health (CMV status not recorded). Some clones in this sample may be carry-over from other donors' samples. Source: cultured CD8+ T cells from PBMCs, taken from culture after CMV antigen stimulation.

The CDR3 region is CSVRGIEAFF. In nucleotides, the CDR3 is TGCAGCGTTCGTGGGATTGAAGCTTTCTTT. V gene TRBV29-1 combines with J gene TRBJ1-1; D call uncertain. The V end lost 5 bases, the J end lost 7 bases, and 8 bases lay between the germline ends. The CDR3 runs 10 residues. The germline V gene has CDR1 SQVTM and CDR2 ANQGSEA.